Listed below are T cell receptor beta chains from one sample, sequenced in a study of beta chain features in type 1 diabetes. Sequencing used immunoSEQ multiplex PCR; TCRdb keeps in-frame clones, though not all of them. This table holds 400,000 or so clones, over 8.5% found once. The sequencing sample was made of central memory CD4+ T cells from blood. These receptors were collected from a man younger than 40 with type 1 diabetes. CDR3s include the opening cysteine and the closing phenylalanine or tryptophan. Fields, in order: clone size, D gene, V gene, J gene, CDR3 DNA, CDR3 protein. D genes are given only for firm matches. Only some rows state a clone size, as once, few, many or a class for expanded clones.

clone_size: few; d_call: .; v_call: TRBV10-3; j_call: TRBJ2-7; cdr3_nt: TGTGCCATCAGTCACAGGGATGGCAACGAGCAGTACTTC; cdr3_aa: CAISHRDGNEQYF
clone_size: .; d_call: TRBD2; v_call: TRBV28; j_call: TRBJ2-7; cdr3_nt: TGTGCCAGCAGTTTGGGGGGGGATTGGTCCTACGAGCAGTACTTC; cdr3_aa: CASSLGGDWSYEQYF
clone_size: few; d_call: .; v_call: TRBV2; j_call: TRBJ1-5; cdr3_nt: TGTGCCAGCAGGTCGCCGGAGGGGTTATATCAGCCCCAGCATTTT; cdr3_aa: CASRSPEGLYQPQHF
clone_size: .; d_call: TRBD2; v_call: TRBV29-1; j_call: TRBJ2-7; cdr3_nt: TGCAGCGTTGCTCGGGGAGCGGGACCTTACGAGCAGTACTTC; cdr3_aa: CSVARGAGPYEQYF
clone_size: .; d_call: .; v_call: TRBV19; j_call: TRBJ2-2; cdr3_nt: TGTGCCAGTGCTCGGAAGACGCCGAACACCGGGGAGCTGTTTTTT; cdr3_aa: CASARKTPNTGELFF
clone_size: few; d_call: .; v_call: TRBV4-3; j_call: TRBJ2-2; cdr3_nt: TGCGCCAGCAGCCAAGTCGGTTGGAACACCGGGGAGCTGTTTTTT; cdr3_aa: CASSQVGWNTGELFF
clone_size: few; d_call: TRBD1; v_call: TRBV7-9; j_call: TRBJ2-7; cdr3_nt: TGTGCCAGCAGCCCGGGACAGGGACTAACCTACGAGCAGTACTTC; cdr3_aa: CASSPGQGLTYEQYF
clone_size: few; d_call: .; v_call: TRBV7-2; j_call: TRBJ2-3; cdr3_nt: TGTGCCAGCAGCTCTAGTTTCATGCAGGGAGGTGCGCAGTATTTT; cdr3_aa: CASSSSFMQGGAQYF
clone_size: .; d_call: TRBD1; v_call: TRBV6-5; j_call: TRBJ1-2; cdr3_nt: TGTGCCAGCAGTGCAACACAGGGGGTCGGCTACACCTTC; cdr3_aa: CASSATQGVGYTF
clone_size: few; d_call: .; v_call: TRBV29-1; j_call: TRBJ1-2; cdr3_nt: TGCAGCGTTGAAAGGGGTCAGGGCTATGGCTACACCTTC; cdr3_aa: CSVERGQGYGYTF
clone_size: few; d_call: TRBD1; v_call: TRBV30; j_call: TRBJ2-7; cdr3_nt: TGTGCCTGGAACACAGGGGGCTACGAGCAGTACTTC; cdr3_aa: CAWNTGGYEQYF
clone_size: .; d_call: TRBD1; v_call: TRBV25-1; j_call: TRBJ1-2; cdr3_nt: TGTGCCAGCAGTGGACTACAGGGGAATGGCTACACCTTC; cdr3_aa: CASSGLQGNGYTF
clone_size: few; d_call: .; v_call: TRBV11-3; j_call: TRBJ2-5; cdr3_nt: TGTGCCAGCAGCGGATTCGGGGGGCACCAGTACTTC; cdr3_aa: CASSGFGGHQYF
clone_size: .; d_call: TRBD1; v_call: TRBV10-3; j_call: TRBJ2-3; cdr3_nt: TGTGCCACCGCAGACAGGGCTTACGGAAATACGCAGTATTTT; cdr3_aa: CATADRAYGNTQYF
clone_size: .; d_call: .; v_call: TRBV10-3; j_call: TRBJ1-2; cdr3_nt: TGTGCCATCAGTGAACGGGTTACCGGTGGAACGATGGGCTATGGCTACACCTTC; cdr3_aa: CAISERVTGGTMGYGYTF
clone_size: .; d_call: .; v_call: TRBV5-4; j_call: TRBJ1-1; cdr3_nt: TGTGCCAGCAGTGGGCCGGGGCCGGGCACTGAAGCTTTCTTT; cdr3_aa: CASSGPGPGTEAFF
clone_size: few; d_call: TRBD2; v_call: TRBV9; j_call: TRBJ2-2; cdr3_nt: TGTGCCAGCAGCCCACGCCTAGGAGCGGGAGCCGGGGAGCTGTTTTTT; cdr3_aa: CASSPRLGAGAGELFF
clone_size: .; d_call: TRBD1; v_call: TRBV4-2; j_call: TRBJ1-2; cdr3_nt: TGTGCCAGCAGCCACGGGGGACAGGGGGTAGGCGGCTACACCTTC; cdr3_aa: CASSHGGQGVGGYTF
clone_size: few; d_call: .; v_call: TRBV7-2; j_call: TRBJ1-5; cdr3_nt: TGTGCCAGCAGCTCCTCGGGTGAGGGGGACCATCAGCCCCAGCATTTT; cdr3_aa: CASSSSGEGDHQPQHF
clone_size: few; d_call: .; v_call: TRBV10-2; j_call: TRBJ2-1; cdr3_nt: TGCGCCAGCAGTGAGTCGAAAATGGCTAGCGAGTTCTTC; cdr3_aa: CASSESKMASEFF
clone_size: .; d_call: .; v_call: TRBV7-9; j_call: TRBJ2-4; cdr3_nt: TGTGCCAGCACCCCGGAGGACCCTGTACCCATTCAGTACTTC; cdr3_aa: CASTPEDPVPIQYF
clone_size: .; d_call: .; v_call: TRBV6-5; j_call: TRBJ1-2; cdr3_nt: TGTGCCAGCAGTTACTCGAACGCAGGGTATGGCTACACCTTC; cdr3_aa: CASSYSNAGYGYTF
clone_size: many; d_call: .; v_call: TRBV28; j_call: TRBJ1-2; cdr3_nt: TGTGCCAGCAGTTTAAGAGAGTATGGCTACACCTTC; cdr3_aa: CASSLREYGYTF
clone_size: few; d_call: TRBD1; v_call: TRBV19; j_call: TRBJ2-7; cdr3_nt: TGTGCCAGTAGTTCTTGGACAGGGAGCGAGCAGTACTTC; cdr3_aa: CASSSWTGSEQYF
clone_size: few; d_call: TRBD1; v_call: TRBV7-9; j_call: TRBJ1-2; cdr3_nt: TGTGCCAGCAGCTCAATAGGAGGAGAGGGGACAGTCTATGGCTACACCTTC; cdr3_aa: CASSSIGGEGTVYGYTF
clone_size: few; d_call: TRBD1; v_call: TRBV6-5; j_call: TRBJ1-1; cdr3_nt: TGTGCCAGCAGGTTAGGGACAGTCGAAGCAGCTTTCTTT; cdr3_aa: CASRLGTVEAAFF
clone_size: .; d_call: .; v_call: TRBV5-1; j_call: TRBJ2-7; cdr3_nt: TGCGCCAGCAGCGTTCAAGACGAGCAGTACTTC; cdr3_aa: CASSVQDEQYF
clone_size: few; d_call: .; v_call: TRBV19; j_call: TRBJ1-5; cdr3_nt: TGTGCCAGTAGTATCCTCGGACAAGCCGGGGGGGAGCCCCAGCATTTT; cdr3_aa: CASSILGQAGGEPQHF